This T cell receptor (beta chain) is from a study of radiation and T cells in renal cell carcinoma. Study-wide results and limits: Pretreatment tumor biopsies were lacking, so baseline clonotypes are unknown. From baseline, blood top tumor clonotypes peaked at 2 weeks post-radiation.

Generated by immunoSEQ multiplex PCR, the TCRdb table keeps only in-frame clones and is missing some. The data show 130,000 to 150,000 clones, roughly 90% seen once. Concerning this clone: Its cognate antigen is unknown.

Germline V gene sequence: CDR1 SGHTA, CDR2 FQGNSA. The CDR3 length is 12 residues. V lost 6 bases to trimming and J lost 2 bases, with 4 bases between them. Time point noted: blood 4 weeks post-SBRT, at nephrectomy. Treatment here: 15 Gy SBRT to primary tumor, nephrectomy 4 weeks later. Nephrectomy followed 15 Gy stereotactic body radiation by 4 weeks. Serial blood draws occurred at baseline and 2 and 4 weeks post-SBRT. The material sequenced was blood, taken from a patient whose treatment included radiotherapy and nephrectomy. The V call is TRBV7-2, the J call TRBJ2-2; D unclear. This receptor was taken from a woman in her forties or fifties with renal cell carcinoma. The CDR3 protein is CASSYNTGELFF. The CDR3 nucleotides read TGTGCCAGCAGTTATAACACCGGGGAGCTGTTTTTT.